This paragraph reports one T cell receptor beta chain. Its antigen is not known. This record comes from a study of regulatory T cells in long-lasting Graves disease. The sample's time point: persistent/refractory GD, antithyroid drugs over 5 years with positive TRAb. PBMC-extracted RNA yielded the TCR library. The patients were enrolled through endocrinology in Xi'an, China. Findings and caveats of the study: Shared public clonotypes totalled roughly 2,500 in persistent patients, compared with around 930 in new patients. Persistent Graves' patients showed reduced TCR diversity versus newly diagnosed patients. Limited sample numbers may have lowered accuracy.

CDR1 SNHLY and CDR2 FYNNEI come from the germline V gene. The V gene lost 3 bases and the J gene lost 0 bases, with 12 bases spanning the gap. This CDR3 has 16 residues. Building of the TCR beta libraries involved iRepertoire HTBI primers and Arm-PCR of CDR3 regions. TCRdb passed the multiplex PCR reads through MiXCR, listing each CDR3 protein once. The repertoire holds about 340,000 distinct CDR3 sequences, with around a fifth as singletons. V gene TRBV2 combines with J gene TRBJ1-5; no clear D. This receptor was taken from a female donor with Graves disease. Here the sequenced sample was peripheral blood mononuclear cells (PBMCs), taken when the disease was refractory, from a patient treated with antithyroid drugs. In DNA form, the CDR3 reads TGTGCCAGCAGTGAGCTGGGATACTATAGCAATCAGCCCCAGCATTTT. Translating it yields CASSELGYYSNQPQHF.